The next 9 T cell receptor beta chains were all read from a single sample in a study of CD8+ T cells in alopecia areata. RNA, once extracted, was reverse transcribed into cDNA for use as the sequencing template. Sequenced by immunoSEQ multiplex PCR; TCRdb stores in-frame clones only, minus some. The profile covers 270,000 or so clones, none occurring a single time. Using CD4, CD8alpha, NKG2D, NKG2ACE and other markers, pooled cutaneous lymph node cells were sorted. Sequenced sample: CD4+ T cells sorted from a lymph node. The receptors were sampled from a C3H/HeJ mouse with alopecia areata. The mouse line has the MHC haplotype H2-k.

This clone occurred many times. Genes and germline come from the mouse. The DNA ends 4 residues before the CDR3 does, and the rest of the CDR3 is filled in from the germline J gene. V is TRBV17 and J is TRBJ2-2, with D perhaps matching TRBD2 (6 bases). This CDR3 has 14 residues. The V and J ends lost 1 base and 3 bases respectively, with 6 bases between them. The germline CDR1 and CDR2 sequences are MNHDT and YYDKIL. CDR3 DNA (partial): TGTGCTAGCAGTAGAGTGGGGGACACCGGG. It yields the protein CASSRVGDTG. The whole CDR3 sequence is CASSRVGDTGQLYF.

Regarding this clone: Genes and germline are mouse. Sequencing ends 4 residues short of the CDR3 end; the germline J gene provides the rest. The chain employs TRBV5 and TRBJ2-5, with 7 positions matching TRBD1. This CDR3 is 14 amino acids long. The V gene's germline CDR1 is LGHNA and CDR2 YNLKQL (reference sequence). The CDR3 sequence: CASSQRQGGDTQYF. Incomplete CDR3 DNA: TGTGCCAGCAGCCAAAGACAGGGTGGGGAC.

This clone showed up just a few times. The genes are named according to mouse. The CDR3 end falls 4 residues outside the read, so it is completed with the germline J gene. The chain employs TRBV13-1 and TRBJ1-2, with 7 bases lining up with TRBD1. Germline CDR1 NSHNY, CDR2 SYGAGN. The CDR3 is 15 residues long. V dropped 4 bases and J dropped 0; count of bases not matched to a gene: 6. Partial CDR3 DNA: TGTGCCAGCAGTCCAGGGGGGAGAACAAACTCC. Its protein product is CASSPGGRTNS. In full, the CDR3 is CASSPGGRTNSDYTF.

This clone came up a few times. Gene names are the mouse ones. The missing CDR3 end, 4 residues past where the read stops, is filled in from the germline J gene. Other DNA sequences within the sample encode an identical CDR3. The rearrangement uses TRBV14 and TRBJ2-7; 9 bases agree with TRBD1. V trimming: 2 bases; J trimming: 0 bases; junction bases outside the gene matches: 0. The CDR3 has 14 amino acids. Per germline, CDR1 SGHDT and CDR2 FRDEAV. CDR3 bases read: TGTGCCAGCAGTTTGACAGGGGGCTCCTAT. As protein: CASSLTGGSY. The whole CDR3 sequence is CASSLTGGSYEQYF.

On this clone: All gene names here are mouse names. The read terminates 4 residues before the CDR3 end, so the remaining end is supplied by the germline J gene. The chain recombines TRBV13-2 with TRBJ2-2; D not resolved. Germline V gene data show CDR1 as NNHNN and CDR2 as SYGAGS (reference sequence). The CDR3 covers 13 residues. The V end lost 1 base, the J end lost 3 bases, and 4 bases lay between the germline ends. The CDR3 reads CASGDKDTGQLYF. CDR3 DNA (partial): TGTGCCAGCGGTGATAAGGACACCGGG.

This clone appeared many times. Mouse germline and gene names are used. Distinct nucleotide sequences in the sample also encode this CDR3. The chain's CDR3 is CASSGTGGLYAEQFF. CDR3 DNA, as far as it was read: TGTGCCAGCAGTGGGACTGGGGGCCTCTATGCT. The chain links TRBV13-1 to TRBJ2-1, with 10 bases matching TRBD2. The CDR3 end lies 4 residues beyond the end of the read and is filled in from the germline J gene. The CDR3 consists of 15 residues. Germline CDR1 NSHNY, CDR2 SYGAGN. Trimming removed 3 bases from V and 3 bases from J; junction bases left unmatched: 3.

This clone was seen a handful of times. Gene names refer to mouse genes. The CDR3 end lies 4 residues beyond the end of the read and is filled in from the germline J gene. This chain connects TRBV13-3 to TRBJ2-3, with TRBD1 matching over 8 bases. V gave up 2 bases and J gave up 0 bases; unmatched junction bases: 5. CDR1 and CDR2 from the germline V gene are NNHDY and SYVADS. The CDR3 extends over 16 amino acids. The DNA read from the CDR3 is TGTGCCAGCAGTGAGAACAGGGGGACTAGTGCAGAA. Translation: CASSENRGTSAE. The whole CDR3 sequence reads CASSENRGTSAETLYF.

In its sample, this clone was seen a few times. The listed genes are named as in mouse. Coverage ceases 3 residues before the CDR3 finishes, and the germline J gene fills in the end. J is TRBJ1-6 and V is TRBV2, with D possibly being TRBD1 (6 bases). TRBJ1-6 is assigned to the ORF class and has an uncertain function. The CDR3 runs 14 residues. Per germline, CDR1 LGHNA and CDR2 YSYQKL. V dropped 0 bases and J dropped 8 bases, with 8 bases sitting between them. Incomplete CDR3 DNA: TGTGCCAGCAGCCAAGAACAGGGAGATTCGCCC. Protein product: CASSQEQGDSP. The CDR3 in full is CASSQEQGDSPLYF.

This clone turned up a few times. The gene names here belong to mouse. Read data end 4 residues before the CDR3 end; the end is taken from the germline J gene. The chain employs TRBV13-1 and TRBJ1-1; 9 bases agree with TRBD1. The CDR3 is 17 amino acids. CDR1 is NSHNY and CDR2 is SYGAGN in the germline V gene. V lost 4 bases to trimming and J lost 0 bases; unmatched junction nucleotides: 10. CDR3 amino acids: CASSSGTGPTSNTEVFF. CDR3 DNA, as far as it was read: TGTGCCAGCAGTTCCGGGACAGGGCCTACTTCAAACACA.